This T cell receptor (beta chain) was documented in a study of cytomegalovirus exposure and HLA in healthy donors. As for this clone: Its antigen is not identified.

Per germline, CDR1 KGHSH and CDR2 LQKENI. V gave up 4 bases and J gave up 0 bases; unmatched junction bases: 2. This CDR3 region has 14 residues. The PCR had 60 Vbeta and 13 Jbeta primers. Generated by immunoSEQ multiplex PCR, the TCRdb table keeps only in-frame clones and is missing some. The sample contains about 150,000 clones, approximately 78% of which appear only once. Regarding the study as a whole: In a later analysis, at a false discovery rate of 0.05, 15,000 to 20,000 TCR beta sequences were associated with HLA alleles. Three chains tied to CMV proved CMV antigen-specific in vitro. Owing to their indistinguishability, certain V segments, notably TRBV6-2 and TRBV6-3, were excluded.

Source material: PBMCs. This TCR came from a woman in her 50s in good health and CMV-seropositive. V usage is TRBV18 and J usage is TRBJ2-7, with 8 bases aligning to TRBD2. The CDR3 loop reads CASSLGLVSYEQYF. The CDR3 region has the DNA TGTGCCAGCTCACTGGGACTAGTCTCCTACGAGCAGTACTTC.